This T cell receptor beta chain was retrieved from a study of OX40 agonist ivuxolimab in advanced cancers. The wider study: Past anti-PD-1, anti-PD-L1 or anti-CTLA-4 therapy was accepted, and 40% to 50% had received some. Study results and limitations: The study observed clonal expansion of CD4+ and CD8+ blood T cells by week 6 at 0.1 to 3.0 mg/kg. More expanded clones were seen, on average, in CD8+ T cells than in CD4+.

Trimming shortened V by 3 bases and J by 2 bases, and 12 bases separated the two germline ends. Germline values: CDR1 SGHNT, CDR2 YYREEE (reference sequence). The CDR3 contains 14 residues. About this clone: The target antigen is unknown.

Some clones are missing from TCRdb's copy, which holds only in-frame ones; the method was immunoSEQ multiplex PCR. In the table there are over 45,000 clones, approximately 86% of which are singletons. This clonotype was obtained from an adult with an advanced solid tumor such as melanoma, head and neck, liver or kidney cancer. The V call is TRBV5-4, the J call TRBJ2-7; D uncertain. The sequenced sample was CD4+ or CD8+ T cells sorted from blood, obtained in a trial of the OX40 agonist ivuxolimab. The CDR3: CASSSSGRAYEQYF. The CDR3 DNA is TGTGCCAGCAGCTCCTCAGGACGGGCCTACGAGCAGTACTTC.